Shown below are 17 T cell receptor beta chains from a single sample sequenced in a study of cytomegalovirus exposure and HLA in healthy donors. TCRdb's table, derived via immunoSEQ multiplex PCR, lists solely in-frame clones and lacks some. The table has about 140,000 clones, 85% to 90% seen once; the top ten hold under 3%. Sequenced sample: PBMCs. These TCRs come from a man between 18 and 35 years old in good health and CMV-seronegative.

The rearrangement uses TRBV6-4 and TRBJ2-1; TRBD2 matches 11 bases. The CDR3 contains 17 residues. The V and J ends lost 0 bases and 7 bases, in that order; junction bases with no gene match: 8. Germline loops: CDR1 MRHNA, CDR2 SNTAGT. CDR3 coding DNA: TGTGCCAGCAGTGACTCGATACGACTAGCGGGGAAAAATGAGCAGTTCTTC. Its protein product is CASSDSIRLAGKNEQFF.

The chain joins TRBV2 to TRBJ2-7, with TRBD2 matching over 13 bases. This CDR3 is built from 16 residues. Germline trimming cut 2 bases from V and 6 bases from J; bases unmatched to any gene: 7. Germline V gene data show CDR1 as SNHLY and CDR2 as FYNNEI. The DNA of the CDR3 is TGTGCCAGCAGTGAATACGGGACTAGCGGGGTATCCGAGCAGTACTTC. As protein: CASSEYGTSGVSEQYF.

The chain recombines TRBV28 with TRBJ1-2, with 7 bases fitting TRBD1. V gave up 7 bases and J gave up 7 bases; unmatched junction bases: 12. Germline CDR1 reads MDHEN; CDR2 reads SYDVKM. The CDR3 covers 14 residues. CDR3 region: CASNHPGQDGGYTF. The CDR3 bases are TGTGCCAGCAATCACCCAGGACAGGACGGTGGCTACACCTTC.

This chain connects TRBV6-4 to TRBJ1-1, with TRBD1 as a possible D gene (6 bases). V was cut by 1 base and J by 0 bases, with 12 bases left in between. CDR3 size: 16 residues. Germline assignment: CDR1 MRHNA and CDR2 SNTAGT. CDR3 DNA: TGTGCCAGCAGTGACTGGGTGGGGGCCATGAACACTGAAGCTTTCTTT. It is translated as CASSDWVGAMNTEAFF.

CDR3 amino acids: CASTTPGAGSTDTQYF. The CDR3 DNA reads TGTGCCAGCACCACCCCAGGGGCTGGCAGCACAGATACGCAGTATTTT. V usage is TRBV7-9 and J usage is TRBJ2-3, with D perhaps matching TRBD1 (6 bases). Trimming removed 7 bases from V and 0 bases from J, with 17 bases in between. This CDR3 has 16 residues. CDR1 is SEHNR and CDR2 is FQNEAQ in the germline V gene (reference sequence).

This clone was seen a few times. The chain recombines TRBV2 with TRBJ1-5; no firm D call. The CDR3 covers 12 residues. Germline lookup yields CDR1 SNHLY and CDR2 FYNNEI. Trimming removed 5 bases from V and 7 bases from J, with 9 bases in between. For the CDR3, the DNA is TGTGCCAGCAGTCGTTCTAGCCAGCCCCAGCATTTT. Its translation: CASSRSSQPQHF. The entire variable domain, with the rest obtained from reference TRBV2 and TRBJ1-5, is as follows: EPEVTQTPSHQVTQMGQEVILRCVPISNHLYFYWYRQILGQKVEFLVSFYNNEISEKSEIFDDQFSVERPDGSNFTLKIRSTKLEDSAMYFCASSRSSQPQHFGDGTRLSIL.

J is TRBJ2-7 and V is TRBV28; TRBD2 agrees at 13 bases. Per the germline V gene, CDR1 is MDHEN and CDR2 is SYDVKM. After removal of 3 bases from V and 6 bases from J, the junction contained 20 bases not matched to a gene. The CDR3 consists of 20 residues. The CDR3 loop reads CASSFWFGTSGTGQPGEQYF. DNA for the CDR3: TGTGCCAGCAGTTTCTGGTTCGGGACTAGCGGGACCGGCCAACCCGGCGAGCAGTACTTC.

The rearrangement joins TRBV28 to TRBJ2-7; D is perhaps TRBD1 (5 bases). Trimming cost V 7 bases and J 3 bases, with 16 bases left between them. The CDR3 runs to 14 residues. CDR1 and CDR2 from the germline V gene are MDHEN and SYDVKM. The CDR3 spells CASTLTVNLYEQYF. The CDR3 DNA reads TGTGCCAGCACCCTGACAGTCAACCTCTACGAGCAGTACTTC. The whole variable domain, remainder taken from reference TRBV28 and TRBJ2-7, is DVKVTQSSRYLVKRTGEKVFLECVQDMDHENMFWYRQDPGLGLRLIYFSYDVKMKEKGDIPEGYSVSREKKERFSLILESASTNQTSMYLCASTLTVNLYEQYFGPGTRLTVT.

V and J are TRBV5-8 and TRBJ1-6; weak D call: TRBD1 (5 bases). The length of the CDR3 is 15 residues. CDR1 is SGHTS and CDR2 is YDEGEE in the germline V gene. V lost 4 bases to trimming and J lost 8 bases, with 16 bases between them. Here the CDR3 DNA reads TGTGCCAGCAGCCTTCGGATAATCAGGGATTCACCCCTCCACTTT. Translating gives CASSLRIIRDSPLHF. Looking up the rest from reference TRBV5-8 and TRBJ1-6 gives the full variable domain: EAGVTQSPTHLIKTRGQQATLRCSPISGHTSVYWYQQALGLGLQFLLWYDEGEERNRGNFPPRFSGRQFPNYSSELNVNALELEDSALYLCASSLRIIRDSPLHFGNGTRLTVT.

The CDR3 nucleotides are TGTGCCACCAGCAGAGCAGCGTTAGAGGGCTACACCTTC. Residues: CATSRAALEGYTF. The chain joins TRBV15 to TRBJ1-2; no firm D call. Germline CDR1 and CDR2: LNHNV and YYDKDF (reference sequence). The CDR3 runs to 13 residues. The ends were cut back, 1 base at V and 8 bases at J, with 11 bases in the middle.

The CDR3 sequence is CASNDVRTGELFF. The CDR3 DNA reads as TGTGCCAGCAATGACGTCAGGACCGGGGAGCTGTTTTTT. The V call is TRBV28, the J call TRBJ2-2, with D uncertain. Trimming pared 7 bases from V and 5 bases from J, leaving 11 bases between. The CDR3 is 13 amino acids. The V gene's germline CDR1 is MDHEN and CDR2 SYDVKM.

The rearrangement joins TRBV2 to TRBJ1-5, with D possibly being TRBD1 (5 bases). Per the germline V gene, CDR1 is SNHLY and CDR2 is FYNNEI. V gave up 2 bases and J gave up 6 bases, with 11 bases separating them. The CDR3 sequence is 14 residues long. Here the CDR3 reads CASSELGGSQPQHF. The CDR3 DNA reads TGTGCCAGCAGTGAATTGGGGGGGAGTCAGCCCCAGCATTTT.

This chain connects TRBV5-1 to TRBJ1-2, with D possibly being TRBD1 (5 bases). The CDR3 runs 13 residues. The germline V and J ends were trimmed by 6 bases and 3 bases, with 12 bases remaining between them. CDR1 and CDR2 from the germline V gene are SGHRS and YFSETQ. The DNA for the CDR3 is TGCGCCAGCAATCTCGGGACTGACTATGGCTACACCTTC. Residues: CASNLGTDYGYTF.

The genes are TRBV7-8 and TRBJ1-1, with D possibly TRBD1 on 6 matching bases. Looked up from germline, CDR1 is SGHVS and CDR2 is FQNEAQ. The CDR3 covers 14 residues. With 2 bases removed from V and 5 bases from J, the gap between germline ends came to 12 bases. CDR3 nucleotide sequence: TGTGCCAGCAGCTTAATACAGGGACGGACTGAAGCTTTCTTT. It yields the protein CASSLIQGRTEAFF.

The chain has TRBV25-1 and TRBJ2-1, with D tentatively TRBD1 (5 bases). The CDR3 length is 10 residues. CDR1 and CDR2 from the germline V gene are MGHDK and SYGVNS. V lost 8 bases and J lost 12, with 11 bases in between. Here the CDR3 DNA reads TGTGCCAGCGGAGAAGGGGTGCAGTTCTTC. This translates into CASGEGVQFF.

The chain carries TRBV2 and TRBJ2-1, with 7 nucleotides matching TRBD2. V was clipped by 6 bases and J by 3 bases; unmatched bases: 8. CDR3 length equals 15 residues. Germline CDR1 SNHLY, CDR2 FYNNEI. This CDR3 reads CASSGTGLNYNEQFF. CDR3 bases: TGTGCCAGCAGCGGAACGGGACTAAACTACAATGAGCAGTTCTTC.

The chain couples TRBV30 to TRBJ1-2, with D possibly matching TRBD1 (6 bases). CDR3 length: 14 residues. The germline CDR1 and CDR2 sequences are GTSNPN and SVGIG (reference sequence). V was pared by 7 bases and J by 4 bases, with 19 bases between. For the CDR3, the DNA is TGTGCCTTTACCTCCCCGAGGACAGCCTATGGCTACACCTTC. Its translation: CAFTSPRTAYGYTF.